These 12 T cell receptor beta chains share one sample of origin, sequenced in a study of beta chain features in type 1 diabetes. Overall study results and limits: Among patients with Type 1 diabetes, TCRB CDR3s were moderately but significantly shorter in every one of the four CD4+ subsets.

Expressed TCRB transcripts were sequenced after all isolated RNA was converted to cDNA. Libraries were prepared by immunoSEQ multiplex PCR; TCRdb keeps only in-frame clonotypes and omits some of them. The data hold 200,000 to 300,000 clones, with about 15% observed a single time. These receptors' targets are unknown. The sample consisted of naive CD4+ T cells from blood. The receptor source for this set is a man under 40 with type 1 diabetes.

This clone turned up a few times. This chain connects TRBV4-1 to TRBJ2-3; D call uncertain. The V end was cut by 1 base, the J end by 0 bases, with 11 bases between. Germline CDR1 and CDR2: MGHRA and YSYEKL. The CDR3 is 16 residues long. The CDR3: CASSQADKSSTDTQYF. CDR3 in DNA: TGCGCCAGCAGCCAAGCTGACAAATCGAGCACAGATACGCAGTATTTT.

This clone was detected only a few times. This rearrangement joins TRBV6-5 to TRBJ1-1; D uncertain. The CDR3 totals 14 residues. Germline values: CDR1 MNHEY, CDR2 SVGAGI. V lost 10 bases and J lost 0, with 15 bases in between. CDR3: CATSYGRMNTEAFF. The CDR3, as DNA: TGTGCCACCAGCTACGGCCGAATGAACACTGAAGCTTTCTTT.

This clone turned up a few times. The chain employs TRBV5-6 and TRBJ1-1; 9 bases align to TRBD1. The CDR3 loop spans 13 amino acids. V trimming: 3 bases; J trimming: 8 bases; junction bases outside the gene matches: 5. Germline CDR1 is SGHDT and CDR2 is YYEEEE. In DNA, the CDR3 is TGTGCCAGCAGCTCGGACAGGGGAAGAGAAGCTTTCTTT. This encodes CASSSDRGREAFF.

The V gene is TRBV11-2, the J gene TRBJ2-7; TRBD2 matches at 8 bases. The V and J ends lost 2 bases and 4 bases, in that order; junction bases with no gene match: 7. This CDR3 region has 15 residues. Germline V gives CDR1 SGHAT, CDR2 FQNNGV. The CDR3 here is CASSLLGRAGYEQYF. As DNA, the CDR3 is TGTGCCAGCAGCTTACTCGGGAGGGCAGGATACGAGCAGTACTTC. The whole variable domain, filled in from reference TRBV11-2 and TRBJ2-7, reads EAGVAQSPRYKIIEKRQSVAFWCNPISGHATLYWYQQILGQGPKLLIQFQNNGVVDDSQLPKDRFSAERLKGVDSTLKIQPAKLEDSAVYLCASSLLGRAGYEQYFGPGTRLTVT.

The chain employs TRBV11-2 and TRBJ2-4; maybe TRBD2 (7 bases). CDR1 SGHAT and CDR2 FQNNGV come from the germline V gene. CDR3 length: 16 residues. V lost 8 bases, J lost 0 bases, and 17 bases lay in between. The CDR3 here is CASQLRGGLAKNIQYF. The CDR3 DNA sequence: TGTGCCAGCCAGCTGAGGGGGGGGCTAGCCAAAAACATTCAGTACTTC.

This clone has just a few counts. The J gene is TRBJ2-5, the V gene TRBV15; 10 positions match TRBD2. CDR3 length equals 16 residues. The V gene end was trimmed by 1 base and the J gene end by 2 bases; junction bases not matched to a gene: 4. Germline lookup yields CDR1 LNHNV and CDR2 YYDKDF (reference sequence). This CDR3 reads CATSRAGTSVQETQYF. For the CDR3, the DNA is TGTGCCACCAGCAGAGCCGGGACTAGCGTACAAGAGACCCAGTACTTC.

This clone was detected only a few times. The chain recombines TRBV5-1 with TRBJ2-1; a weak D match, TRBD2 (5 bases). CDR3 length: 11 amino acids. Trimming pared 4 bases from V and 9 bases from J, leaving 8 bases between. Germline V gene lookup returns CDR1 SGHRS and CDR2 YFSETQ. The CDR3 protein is CASSQAGEQFF. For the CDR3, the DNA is TGCGCCAGCAGCCAGGCGGGTGAGCAGTTCTTC.

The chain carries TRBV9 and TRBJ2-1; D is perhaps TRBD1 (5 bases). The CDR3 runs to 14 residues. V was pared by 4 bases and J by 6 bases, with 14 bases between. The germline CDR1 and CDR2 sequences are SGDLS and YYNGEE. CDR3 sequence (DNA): TGTGCCAGCAGCCCAGACCAGGGCCTCAATGAGCAGTTCTTC. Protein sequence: CASSPDQGLNEQFF.

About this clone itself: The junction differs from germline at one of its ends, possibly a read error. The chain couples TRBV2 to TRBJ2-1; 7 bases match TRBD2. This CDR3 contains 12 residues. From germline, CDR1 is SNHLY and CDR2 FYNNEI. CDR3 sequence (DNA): TGTGCCAGCAGTGAAGCGCTGGCTAGCGGAATCTTC. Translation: CASSEALASGIF.

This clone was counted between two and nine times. CDR3 nucleotide sequence: TGTGCCTGGAGTGTCACAGCCAACACTGAAGCTTTCTTT. Translated, it gives CAWSVTANTEAFF. The V call is TRBV30, the J call TRBJ1-1; no clear D gene. The V gene lost 0 bases and the J gene lost 2 bases, with 7 bases spanning the gap. The CDR3 runs 13 residues. Germline CDR1 GTSNPN, CDR2 SVGIG (reference sequence).

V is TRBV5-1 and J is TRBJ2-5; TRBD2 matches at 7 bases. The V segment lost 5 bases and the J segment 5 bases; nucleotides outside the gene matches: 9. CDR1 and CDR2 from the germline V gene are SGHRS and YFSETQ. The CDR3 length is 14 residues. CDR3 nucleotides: TGCGCCAGCAGTGCGGGGACTATCTGGGAGACCCAGTACTTC. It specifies CASSAGTIWETQYF. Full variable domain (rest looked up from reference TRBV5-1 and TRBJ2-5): KAGVTQTPRYLIKTRGQQVTLSCSPISGHRSVSWYQQTPGQGLQFLFEYFSETQRNKGNFPGRFSGRQFSNSRSEMNVSTLELGDSALYLCASSAGTIWETQYFGPGTRLLVL.

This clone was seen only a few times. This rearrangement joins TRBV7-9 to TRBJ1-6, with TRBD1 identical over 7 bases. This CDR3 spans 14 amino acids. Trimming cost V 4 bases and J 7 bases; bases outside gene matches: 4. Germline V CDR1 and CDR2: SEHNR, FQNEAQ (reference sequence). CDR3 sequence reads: CASSSGQRNSPLHF. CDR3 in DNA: TGTGCCAGCAGCTCGGGACAGAGAAATTCACCCCTCCACTTT.